This TCR beta chain was found in a study of low-dose radiotherapy and immunotherapy resistance in tumors. Study as a whole: For Cohort 1, fractions of 0.5 Gy were given every 2 weeks, reaching 6.5 Gy overall. A total of 13 Gy over 26 weeks was given to Cohort 2 as 1 Gy per fraction every two weeks.

Stated time point: before trial treatment. Trimming removed 3 bases from V and 4 bases from J, with 13 bases in between. There are 15 residues in the CDR3. The V gene's germline CDR1 is MNHEY and CDR2 SVGEGT. Both TCRalpha and TCRbeta chains were reverse transcribed with V-gene-specific primers. TCR amplification used 15 to 20 PCR cycles, a constant-region primer and a V-primer adapter. TCRdb used MiXCR to reprocess the reads, holding one entry per CDR3 protein. The table shows 64,000 or so distinct CDR3 sequences, with around 32% occurring only once. The source was PBMCs, collected before treatment. The origin of this receptor is a female donor with ovarian cancer. The chain combines TRBV6-2 or TRBV6-3 with TRBJ2-1, with D possibly matching TRBD2 (6 bases). This CDR3 reads CASSYAGSPYNEQFF. The CDR3 coding sequence is TGTGCCAGCAGTTATGCGGGGTCCCCTTACAATGAGCAGTTCTTC.